One sample yielded the 14 T cell receptor beta chains listed below, sequenced in a study of T cell changes during pregnancy in multiple sclerosis. Data came from immunoSEQ multiplex PCR; TCRdb stores just in-frame clones and leaves some out. The data contain 74,000 or so clones, around nine tenths of them seen just once; the ten biggest clones take up roughly 0.21%. Sequences were derived from CD4+ T cells from peripheral blood mononuclear cells, sampled before pregnancy. The source of these receptors is a female donor with multiple sclerosis, enrolled in a pregnancy study.

The V gene is TRBV28, the J gene TRBJ1-4; no clear D. The V and J ends lost 6 bases and 3 bases respectively, with 11 bases between them. CDR1 is MDHEN, CDR2 SYDVKM, per germline. The CDR3 contains 14 residues. This CDR3 reads CASRPPGPNEKLFF. DNA for the CDR3: TGTGCCAGCAGACCCCCGGGTCCTAATGAAAAACTGTTTTTT.

This clone is a singleton in its sample. The chain joins TRBV7-3 to TRBJ1-1, with 8 positions matching TRBD1. V gave up 1 base and J gave up 0 bases; unmatched junction bases: 7. The length of the CDR3 is 17 residues. Germline V lookup: CDR1 SGHTA, CDR2 FQGTGA. The CDR3 bases are TGTGCCAGCAGCTTAAGTGCCAGGGGGCCATTGAACACTGAAGCTTTCTTT. It yields the protein CASSLSARGPLNTEAFF.

J is TRBJ1-2 and V is TRBV6-1; D gene ambiguous. V lost 6 bases and J lost 0, with 11 bases in between. The CDR3 sequence is 14 residues long. CDR1 and CDR2 from the germline V gene are MNHNS and SASEGT. The CDR3 DNA reads TGTGCCAGCAGGGCCGCAGGAACTAACTATGGCTACACCTTC. It is translated as CASRAAGTNYGYTF.

The J gene is TRBJ2-5, the V gene TRBV6-5; no clear D gene. V was cut by 4 bases and J by 3 bases, with 9 bases left in between. From germline, CDR1 is MNHEY and CDR2 SVGAGI. The CDR3 contains 13 residues. The CDR3 DNA reads TGTGCCAGCAGTTCATTCAGGAAAGAGACCCAGTACTTC. Translating gives CASSSFRKETQYF.

V is TRBV7-3 and J is TRBJ2-1; 7 bases are a match to TRBD2. The CDR3 sequence is 16 residues long. With 1 base clipped from V and 2 bases from J, the junction kept 5 bases outside the gene matches. The V gene's germline CDR1 is SGHTA and CDR2 FQGTGA. The CDR3 DNA is TGTGCCAGCAGCTTAAGGCGGGGGAATGCCTACAATGAGCAGTTCTTC. Amino acid sequence: CASSLRRGNAYNEQFF.

The chain couples TRBV19 to TRBJ1-1; D possibly corresponds to TRBD1 (6 bases). Germline values: CDR1 LNHDA, CDR2 SQIVND (reference sequence). The CDR3 extends over 14 amino acids. V lost 7 bases, J lost 6 bases, and 18 bases lay in between. The CDR3 spells CASTPGGGRAEAFF. Here the CDR3 DNA reads TGTGCCAGTACCCCCGGGGGGGGCCGGGCTGAAGCTTTCTTT.

The genes are TRBV6-1 and TRBJ1-2; D may be TRBD1 (5 bases). The V and J ends lost 7 bases and 3 bases respectively, with 15 bases between them. The CDR3 loop spans 14 amino acids. The germline CDR1 and CDR2 sequences are MNHNS and SASEGT. The CDR3 sequence is CASKYGGVDYGYTF. CDR3 DNA: TGTGCCAGCAAGTATGGAGGGGTTGACTATGGCTACACCTTC.

A note on this clone: Compared with germline, one end of the junction differs, possibly owing to a read error. The same CDR3 also results from other DNA sequences found in this sample. The chain links TRBV5-1 to TRBJ1-1; TRBD1 is a possible D gene (6 bases). The CDR3 loop spans 15 amino acids. Germline values: CDR1 SGHRS, CDR2 YFSETQ. The CDR3 loop is CASSIQVGGRTEAFF. The DNA for the CDR3 is TGCGCTAGCAGCATACAGGTCGGGGGGCGAACTGAAGCTTTCTTT.

The chain recombines TRBV6-1 with TRBJ1-1; 7 bases agree with TRBD1. This CDR3 region has 13 residues. J lost 4 bases, V lost 4 bases, and 3 bases had no gene match. The germline gives CDR1 MNHNS, CDR2 SASEGT. The CDR3 DNA is TGTGCCAGCAGTGTCAACAGGGGCACTGAAGCTTTCTTT. This codes for CASSVNRGTEAFF.

This sequence joins TRBV6-4 and TRBJ1-2; D ambiguous. Trimming left V 3 bases short and J 8 bases short, with 19 bases between. From germline, CDR1 is MRHNA and CDR2 SNTAGT. This CDR3 region has 15 residues. CDR3 DNA sequence: TGTGCCAGCAGTGAACAACTATGGTCGGGTCTAGGCTACACCTTC. Translated: CASSEQLWSGLGYTF.

The chain combines TRBV27 with TRBJ2-2; perhaps TRBD1 as D (7 bases). CDR3 length: 16 residues. The V and J ends lost 7 bases and 7 bases respectively, with 22 bases between them. CDR1 is MNHEY, CDR2 SMNVEV, per germline (reference sequence). The CDR3, as DNA: TGTGCCAGCAAGGAGGGGGCCAGACTACTGGGCGGGGAGCTGTTTTTT. It translates to CASKEGARLLGGELFF.

V and J are TRBV18 and TRBJ2-1, with a possible D match to TRBD2 (6 bases). Germline V gene lookup returns CDR1 KGHSH and CDR2 LQKENI. Between the trimmed V and J ends, which lost 1 base and 5 bases, there was a span of 15 bases. The CDR3 loop spans 16 amino acids. The CDR3 coding sequence is TGTGCCAGCTCACCACGAACTAGCAGAAGGGACAATGAGCAGTTCTTC. Translated, it gives CASSPRTSRRDNEQFF.

The rearrangement joins TRBV27 to TRBJ1-2, with 12 bases that match TRBD1. The CDR3 runs to 14 residues. The V gene's germline CDR1 is MNHEY and CDR2 SMNVEV (reference sequence). Trimming at V came to 7 bases and at J to 7 bases, leaving 7 bases not matched to a gene. CDR3 nucleotide sequence: TGTGCCAGCAAAGTGGGACAGGGGGCTCTTGGCTACACCTTC. This translates into CASKVGQGALGYTF.

CDR3 in amino acids: CAWSLSPGLAEETQYF. The CDR3 coding sequence is TGTGCCTGGAGTCTTTCCCCGGGACTAGCGGAAGAGACCCAGTACTTC. The chain links TRBV30 to TRBJ2-5; 11 positions agree with TRBD2. The CDR3 sequence is 16 residues long. Losses at the gene ends were 2 bases for V and 3 bases for J; bases not matched to a gene: 8. The V gene's germline CDR1 is GTSNPN and CDR2 SVGIG (reference sequence).